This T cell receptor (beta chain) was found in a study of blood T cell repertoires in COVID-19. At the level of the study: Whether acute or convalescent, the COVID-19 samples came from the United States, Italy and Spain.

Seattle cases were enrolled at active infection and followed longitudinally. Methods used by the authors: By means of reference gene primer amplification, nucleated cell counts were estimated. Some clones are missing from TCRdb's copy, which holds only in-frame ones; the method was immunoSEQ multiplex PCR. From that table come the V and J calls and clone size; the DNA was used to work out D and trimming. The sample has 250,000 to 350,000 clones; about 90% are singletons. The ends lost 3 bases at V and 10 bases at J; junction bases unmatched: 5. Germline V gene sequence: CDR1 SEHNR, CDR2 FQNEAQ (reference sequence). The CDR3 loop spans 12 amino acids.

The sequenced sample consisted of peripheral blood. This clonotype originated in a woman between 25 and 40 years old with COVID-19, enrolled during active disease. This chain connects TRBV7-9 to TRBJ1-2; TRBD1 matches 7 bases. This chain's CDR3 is CASSFGTADYTF. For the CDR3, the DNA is TGTGCCAGCAGCTTCGGGACAGCTGACTACACCTTC.